These 20 T cell receptor beta chains were sequenced from one sample in a study of T cells in women clearing cervical HPV infection. Profiled with immunoSEQ multiplex PCR; TCRdb holds only in-frame clones, not every one. Recorded for this sample: approximately 23,000 clones. The sequenced sample consisted of blood buffy coat. These receptors were collected from a woman aged 18 to 75 with a cervical HPV16 infection that either progressed to CIN3+ or cleared (not recorded which).

Note on this clone: The read terminates 3 residues before the CDR3 end, so the remaining end is supplied by the germline J gene. The chain employs TRBV11-2 and TRBJ1-5; D is unresolved. V lost 0 bases to trimming and J lost 6 bases, with 6 bases between them. Germline V CDR1 and CDR2: SGHAT, FQNNGV. The length of the CDR3 is 13 residues. CDR3 in amino acids: CASSLDHSQPQHF. Incomplete CDR3 DNA: TGTGCCAGCAGCTTAGATCACAGTCAGCCC.

This CDR3 is CASSVGLVSGETQYF. CDR3 DNA (partial): TGTGCCAGCAGCGTAGGATTAGTAAGCGGAGAGACC. The chain recombines TRBV9 with TRBJ2-5; D is possibly TRBD2 (5 bases). The read stops 3 residues short of the end of the CDR3; the missing end is completed from the germline J gene. V was pared by 0 bases and J by 4 bases, with 13 bases between. Germline V gene lookup returns CDR1 SGDLS and CDR2 YYNGEE. CDR3 length equals 15 residues.

In the case of this clone: The read ends 3 residues before the CDR3 terminus; that terminus is restored from the germline J gene. This CDR3 is also generated by other DNA sequences in the sample. This chain links TRBV5-1 with TRBJ2-1; 13 nucleotides agree with TRBD2. Unmatched junction bases numbered 6, after V lost 5 bases and J lost 7 bases. Germline V gene sequence: CDR1 SGHRS, CDR2 YFSETQ. This CDR3 has 15 amino acids. CDR3 DNA (partial): TGCGCCAGCAGACAACTAGCGGGGGGGCCGAATGAG. Translated, it gives CASRQLAGGPNE. The CDR3, in full, reads CASRQLAGGPNEQFF.

A remark on this clone: The sample holds other DNA sequences that translate to the same CDR3. Here the CDR3 reads CASSPDRAGNTIYF. The sequenced CDR3 bases are TGTGCCAGCTCACCCGACAGGGCTGGAAACACC. This sequence joins TRBV18 and TRBJ1-3; 7 bases align to TRBD1. The observed sequence ends 3 residues before the CDR3 terminus, with the missing tail filled in from the germline J gene. Germline CDR1 KGHSH, CDR2 LQKENI. Trimming took 3 bases from V and 2 from J; bases not matched to a gene: 1. The CDR3 spans 14 residues.

Of note for this clone: The CDR3 end lies 3 residues beyond the end of the read and is filled in from the germline J gene. The sample carries other DNA sequences with the same CDR3. This chain joins TRBV18 and TRBJ1-2; tentative D call: TRBD1 (5 bases). There are 17 residues in the CDR3. Germline CDR1 reads KGHSH; CDR2 reads LQKENI. CDR3 residues: CASSPGGGAGSYNDYTF. The CDR3 DNA, read in part, is TGTGCCAGCTCACCCGGTGGTGGGGCTGGCTCCTACAATGAC.

As regards this clone: The read terminates 3 residues before the CDR3 end, so the remaining end is supplied by the germline J gene. The chain uses TRBV7-9 and TRBJ2-2; tentative D call: TRBD1 (5 bases). Germline lookup yields CDR1 SEHNR and CDR2 FQNEAQ (reference sequence). The CDR3 has 12 residues. This CDR3 is CASSYQGSPLFF. The sequenced part of the CDR3 DNA is TGTGCCAGCAGCTACCAGGGATCACCG.

With regard to this clone: The junction departs from the called germline gene at one end, perhaps through a read error. The sequenced fragment ends 3 residues before the CDR3 boundary, so the rest is inferred from the germline J gene. The chain uses TRBV4-2 and TRBJ2-1, with 10 bases aligning to TRBD2. The CDR3 extends over 17 amino acids. CDR1 and CDR2 from the germline V gene are LGHNA and YNFKEQ. The CDR3 DNA, read in part, is TGCGCCAGCAGCCAAGATGTGGGAGCGGGAGGGCGTAATGAG. Protein: CASSQDVGAGGRNE. The whole CDR3 sequence reads CASSQDVGAGGRNEQFF.

Notes on this clone: Coverage ceases 3 residues before the CDR3 finishes, and the germline J gene fills in the end. This sample includes further DNA sequences coding for the same CDR3. The chain carries TRBV20-1 and TRBJ1-3, with TRBD1 identical over 10 bases. Germline CDR1 DFQATT, CDR2 SNEGSKA (reference sequence). The CDR3 totals 16 residues. The sequenced part of the CDR3 DNA is TGCAGTGCTAGAGATCTTGACAGGGGGCAGGAAACCACT. It is translated as CSARDLDRGQETT. In full, the CDR3 reads CSARDLDRGQETTIYF.

Regarding this clone: The CDR3 goes on 3 residues after the read ends, and that part is filled in from the germline J gene. V is TRBV10-3 and J is TRBJ2-3; D is ambiguous. From germline, CDR1 is ENHRY and CDR2 SYGVKD. The CDR3 sequence is 12 residues long. V was clipped by 8 bases and J by 0 bases, with 6 bases between them. The CDR3 sequence: CAISQSTDTQYF. Partial CDR3 DNA: TGTGCCATCTCCCAAAGCACAGATACG.

Concerning this clone: The read finishes 3 residues shy of the CDR3 end, and the germline J gene is used to complete it. This sequence joins TRBV10-3 and TRBJ2-1; a possible D gene is TRBD2 (5 bases). CDR1 and CDR2 (germline): ENHRY, SYGVKD. Trimming shortened V by 11 bases and J by 0 bases, and 14 bases separated the two germline ends. There are 14 residues in the CDR3. CDR3 DNA (partial): TGTGCCTCGGAGGACTCGAACTCCTACAATGAG. Translation gives CASEDSNSYNE. The CDR3 in full is CASEDSNSYNEQFF.

This clone is medium-sized (0.01 to 0.1%) by frequency. The sequence runs out 3 residues before the end of the CDR3; the remainder is reconstructed from the germline J gene. V and J are TRBV18 and TRBJ2-5, with 7 positions matching TRBD1. The CDR3 has 14 residues. CDR1 is KGHSH, CDR2 LQKENI, per germline. Germline trimming cut 5 bases from V and 1 base from J; bases unmatched to any gene: 4. CDR3 sequence reads: CASSDRDSQETQYF. The CDR3 DNA, read in part, is TGTGCCAGCTCAGACCGGGACAGCCAAGAGACC. The variable domain in full, completed from reference TRBV18 and TRBJ2-5, reads NAGVMQNPRHLVRRRGQEARLRCSPMKGHSHVYWYRQLPEEGLKFMVYLQKENIIDESGMPKERFSAEFPKEGPSILRIQQVVRGDSAAYFCASSDRDSQETQYFGPGTRLLVL.

To note about this clone: The read terminates 3 residues before the CDR3 end, so the remaining end is supplied by the germline J gene. The chain recombines TRBV7-2 with TRBJ2-4; tentatively, D is TRBD1 (5 bases). Per the germline V gene, CDR1 is SGHTA and CDR2 is FQGNSA. The CDR3 is 15 amino acids. Partial CDR3 DNA: TGTGCCAGCAGTACCAGGGCGTCCCTTGGGTATGGT. Translated, it gives CASSTRASLGYG. The CDR3 in its entirety is CASSTRASLGYGQYF.

On this clone itself: Its ends do not fully match the called genes, so a read error is possible. The CDR3 end lies 3 residues beyond the end of the read and is filled in from the germline J gene. Additional DNA sequences in this sample encode the identical CDR3. The chain carries TRBV5-1 and TRBJ1-3; D perhaps matches TRBD1 (6 bases). The germline V gene encodes CDR1 SGHRS and CDR2 YFSETQ. This CDR3 comprises 15 residues. CDR3 amino acids: CASSDSLSSGNTIYF. The sequenced part of the CDR3 DNA is TGCGCCAGCTCGGACAGTCTTAGCTCTGGAAACACG.

A remark on this clone: The read terminates 3 residues before the CDR3 end, so the remaining end is supplied by the germline J gene. V usage is TRBV20-1 and J usage is TRBJ2-5, with TRBD2 identical over 11 bases. Germline values: CDR1 DFQATT, CDR2 SNEGSKA (reference sequence). The CDR3 covers 17 residues. With 6 bases clipped from V and 5 bases from J, the junction kept 17 bases outside the gene matches. Here the CDR3 reads CSALPTSGGSWGETQYF. Partial CDR3 DNA: TGCAGTGCCCTACCAACTAGCGGGGGTTCTTGGGGGGAGACC.

About this clone itself: Sequencing ends 3 residues short of the CDR3 end; the germline J gene provides the rest. J is TRBJ1-6 and V is TRBV19; TRBD1 matches at 7 bases. The V segment lost 7 bases and the J segment 9 bases; nucleotides outside the gene matches: 12. The germline gives CDR1 LNHDA, CDR2 SQIVND (reference sequence). The CDR3 is 15 amino acids. The CDR3 bases that were read are TGTGCCAGTAAAAAACAGGGGCTTGATAGTTCACCC. Translation gives CASKKQGLDSSP. The entire CDR3 is CASKKQGLDSSPLHF.

In the case of this clone: The missing CDR3 end, 3 residues past where the read stops, is filled in from the germline J gene. The chain links TRBV7-2 to TRBJ2-7; D is uncertain. CDR1 and CDR2 from the germline V gene are SGHTA and FQGNSA. V lost 1 base and J lost 4, with 8 bases in between. This CDR3 contains 13 residues. CDR3 DNA (partial): TGTGCCAGCAGCTTAGAGGTCTGGTACGAG. This encodes CASSLEVWYE. The entire CDR3 is CASSLEVWYEQYF.

In the case of this clone: The read terminates 3 residues ahead of where the CDR3 ends, so the germline J gene completes it. The genes are TRBV12-5 and TRBJ2-7, with 8 bases that match TRBD2. The CDR3 sequence is 21 residues long. V gave up 3 bases and J gave up 2 bases; unmatched junction bases: 24. The germline gives CDR1 LGHNT, CDR2 FRNRAP. The CDR3 sequence is CASGFVATPGLTSERTYEQYF. CDR3 DNA, as far as it was read: TGTGCTAGTGGTTTTGTCGCCACCCCGGGACTGACTAGCGAAAGAACCTACGAG.

As concerns this clone: The junction and the germline gene differ at one end; a read error may be behind it. The read ends 3 residues early relative to the CDR3; the germline J gene fills the gap. The chain carries TRBV7-3 and TRBJ2-1, with D possibly being TRBD2 (5 bases). Per germline, CDR1 SGHTA and CDR2 FQGTGA. The CDR3 covers 14 residues. The CDR3 sequence: CSSSERAAYNEQFF. The CDR3 bases that were read are TGTTCCAGCAGTGAACGAGCGGCCTACAATGAG.

The covered CDR3 bases are TGTGCCAGCAGCTTAGGCCAAGCGACAGGGTCCTCCTACGAG. Translation: CASSLGQATGSSYE. The CDR3 as a whole reads CASSLGQATGSSYEQYF. The V and J genes are TRBV13 and TRBJ2-7, with 7 bases fitting TRBD1. The read terminates 3 residues ahead of where the CDR3 ends, so the germline J gene completes it. CDR1 PRHDT and CDR2 FYEKMQ come from the germline V gene (reference sequence). This CDR3 is 17 amino acids long. V lost 0 bases, J lost 0 bases, and 8 bases stayed unmatched.

The CDR3 bases that were read are TGTGCCTGGAGTTCAGGGTTTCTT. It encodes CAWSSGFL. The CDR3 in its entirety is CAWSSGFLIYF. The gene calls are TRBV30 and TRBJ1-3; D is perhaps TRBD1 (5 bases). The read ends 3 residues early relative to the CDR3; the germline J gene fills the gap. This CDR3 comprises 11 residues. The germline CDR1 and CDR2 sequences are GTSNPN and SVGIG (reference sequence).